Each of the 18 T cell receptor beta chains below was sequenced from the same sample in a study of blood T cell repertoires in COVID-19 (dated by TCRdb to the early 2020s). Library preparation used the immunoSEQ multiplex PCR assay. As stored in TCRdb, this immuneACCESS dataset retains in-frame rearrangements with V and J assigned. A fraction of the clones does not appear; measured against another copy, unresolved V genes explain less than half of the discrepancy, and the remainder lacks a known reason. Across this sample there are roughly 500,000 clones, with 80% to 90% seen only once. The top ten clonotypes cover about 1% of the sample. Sequencing was carried out using peripheral blood. The source is a man between 18 and 35 years old with COVID-19, enrolled during active disease.

The chain recombines TRBV18 with TRBJ2-6; the D is unclear. The germline gives CDR1 KGHSH, CDR2 LQKENI. Trimming took 3 bases from V and 0 from J, leaving 9 bases between them. This CDR3 has 16 amino acids. The CDR3 sequence is CASSPGLISGANVLTF. The CDR3 coding sequence is TGTGCCAGCTCACCGGGCTTAATCTCTGGGGCCAACGTCCTGACTTTC.

V usage is TRBV6-5 and J usage is TRBJ1-1; no reliable D call. This CDR3 contains 13 residues. Looked up from germline, CDR1 is MNHEY and CDR2 is SVGAGI. V was cut by 2 bases and J by 1 base, with 5 bases left in between. The CDR3 DNA reads TGTGCCAGCAGTTACGCAGAGAACACTGAAGCTTTCTTT. Amino acid sequence: CASSYAENTEAFF.

This chain uses TRBV6-1 with TRBJ2-7; 11 bases are shared with TRBD2. V lost 4 bases, J lost 4 bases, and 15 bases stayed unmatched. The CDR3 runs 18 residues. Germline-derived CDR1 and CDR2 are MNHNS and SASEGT. The CDR3 bases are TGTGCCAGCAGTGCCACAGGGGGCGCTGGGACTAGCGGTTACGAGCAGTACTTC. It specifies CASSATGGAGTSGYEQYF.

This chain joins TRBV13 and TRBJ2-3; D unclear. The CDR3 covers 17 residues. Trimming took off 5 bases at V and 0 bases at J, with 18 bases between the two ends. Per germline, CDR1 PRHDT and CDR2 FYEKMQ (reference sequence). CDR3 bases: TGTGCCAGCAGCCCCCCCGGCAGGCGAGCTAGCACAGATACGCAGTATTTT. This codes for CASSPPGRRASTDTQYF.

The rearrangement uses TRBV5-1 and TRBJ2-2, with 8 bases identical to TRBD1. Losses at the gene ends were 4 bases for V and 9 bases for J; bases not matched to a gene: 8. Germline V CDR1 and CDR2: SGHRS, YFSETQ. The CDR3 extends over 14 amino acids. The CDR3 DNA reads as TGCGCCAGCAGCCTGACCCAGGGGGCGAGGGAGCTGTTTTTT. It yields the protein CASSLTQGARELFF.

The chain is built from TRBV12-3 or TRBV12-4 and TRBJ2-1; no clear D gene. This CDR3 is 13 amino acids long. V was cut by 4 bases and J by 0 bases, with 4 bases left in between. CDR3 DNA: TGTGCCAGCAGTTCCCGCTCCTACAATGAGCAGTTCTTC. This codes for CASSSRSYNEQFF.

V and J are TRBV3-1 (or the pseudogene TRBV3-2) and TRBJ1-2; the match to TRBD1 covers 9 bases. The ends lost 1 base at V and 2 bases at J; junction bases unmatched: 11. The CDR3 spans 18 residues. Per germline, CDR1 LGHDT and CDR2 YNNKEL (reference sequence). The CDR3 protein is CASSQVALGTGTNYGYTF. CDR3 DNA sequence: TGTGCCAGCAGCCAAGTGGCTCTTGGGACAGGGACCAACTATGGCTACACCTTC.

Points on this clone: The junction differs from germline at one of its ends, possibly a read error. The chain is built from TRBV6-5 and TRBJ2-7; no definite D call. The CDR3 is made up of 14 amino acids. Per the germline V gene, CDR1 is MNHEY and CDR2 is SVGAGI. The CDR3 is CASSSTPPSSEQYF. CDR3 DNA sequence: TGTGCCAGCAGTTCCACACCACCCTCCTCCGAGCAGTACTTC.

V is TRBV16 and J is TRBJ1-1; D call uncertain. Germline lookup yields CDR1 KGHSY and CDR2 FQNENV. Between the trimmed V and J ends, which lost 0 bases and 0 bases, there was a span of 8 bases. The length of the CDR3 is 15 residues. CDR3 residues: CASSQSAGMNTEAFF. The CDR3 coding sequence is TGTGCCAGCAGCCAATCTGCCGGGATGAACACTGAAGCTTTCTTT. Full variable domain (remainder filled in from reference TRBV16 and TRBJ1-1): GEEVAQTPKHLVRGEGQKAKLYCAPIKGHSYVFWYQQVLKNEFKFLISFQNENVFDETGMPKERFSAKCLPNSPCSLEIQATKLEDSAVYFCASSQSAGMNTEAFFGQGTRLTVV.

The chain joins TRBV27 to TRBJ1-6; 7 bases are a match to TRBD1. CDR1 and CDR2 (germline): MNHEY, SMNVEV (reference sequence). This CDR3 has 12 residues. With V trimmed by 9 bases and J by 12 bases, 8 bases remained unmatched. Here the CDR3 DNA reads TGTGCCAGTGCCGGAGGGGGCTTACCCCTCCACTTT. Protein: CASAGGGLPLHF.

The genes are TRBV19 and TRBJ2-7; 7 bases align to TRBD1. Germline V gives CDR1 LNHDA, CDR2 SQIVND (reference sequence). This CDR3 contains 14 residues. J was trimmed by 6 bases and V by 3 bases; bases with no gene match: 8. The CDR3 nucleotides read TGTGCCAGTAGTATCGGGACAGTGTCAAGCGAGCAGTACTTC. Translating gives CASSIGTVSSEQYF.

Only a few counts were recorded for this clone. This chain joins TRBV12-5 and TRBJ2-5; 10 nucleotides match TRBD2. Germline V gene lookup returns CDR1 LGHNT and CDR2 FRNRAP. The J segment lost 4 bases and the V segment lost 5 bases, leaving 10 bases of the junction unmatched. The CDR3 is 16 residues long. The CDR3 reads CASGPGTSSGGETQYF. In DNA, the CDR3 is TGTGCTAGTGGTCCGGGGACGTCTAGCGGGGGAGAGACCCAGTACTTC. The variable domain in full, with the rest retrieved from reference TRBV12-5 and TRBJ2-5, is DARVTQTPRHKVTEMGQEVTMRCQPILGHNTVFWYRQTMMQGLELLAYFRNRAPLDDSGMPKDRFSAEMPDATLATLKIQPSEPRDSAVYFCASGPGTSSGGETQYFGPGTRLLVL.

This clone was recorded a few times. The chain employs TRBV29-1 and TRBJ1-4, with 8 bases aligning to TRBD1. Trimming removed 4 bases from V and 8 bases from J; junction bases left unmatched: 6. The CDR3 spans 13 residues. Germline V gene sequence: CDR1 SQVTM, CDR2 ANQGSEA. The CDR3 nucleotides are TGCAGCGTTGCAGGGGGCAGTGGAGAAAAACTGTTTTTT. It is translated as CSVAGGSGEKLFF.

This chain joins TRBV11-3 and TRBJ2-1, with D uncertain. The CDR3 length is 16 residues. Germline V CDR1 and CDR2: SGHNT, YENEEA. Trimming stripped 3 bases from V and 5 bases from J, with 17 bases between. CDR3 nucleotides: TGTGCCAGCAGCTTCCGCGTAGATCTGAGCCACAATGAGCAGTTCTTC. It translates to CASSFRVDLSHNEQFF.

This chain joins TRBV2 and TRBJ2-1; 9 bases line up with TRBD1. Per germline, CDR1 SNHLY and CDR2 FYNNEI. The CDR3 has 15 residues. Unmatched junction bases numbered 3, after V lost 1 base and J lost 5 bases. CDR3 in amino acids: CASSEDRGRHNEQFF. CDR3 in DNA: TGTGCCAGCAGTGAAGACAGGGGGCGGCACAATGAGCAGTTCTTC.

As concerns this clone: The same CDR3 also results from other DNA sequences found in this sample. The chain has TRBV6-5 and TRBJ1-2; TRBD1 matches 9 bases. J was trimmed by 1 base and V by 5 bases; bases with no gene match: 2. Germline values: CDR1 MNHEY, CDR2 SVGAGI. The CDR3 sequence is 14 residues long. CDR3 sequence reads: CASSTGGGNYGYTF. The DNA of the CDR3 is TGTGCCAGCAGTACAGGGGGCGGTAACTATGGCTACACCTTC.

The chain joins TRBV6-4 to TRBJ2-7, with 8 positions matching TRBD1. CDR3 length: 16 amino acids. With 5 bases clipped from V and 2 bases from J, the junction kept 11 bases outside the gene matches. Germline V CDR1 and CDR2: MRHNA, SNTAGT. CDR3 bases: TGTGCCAGCAGTACCCTGGACAGGGATGACACCTACGAGCAGTACTTC. Amino acid sequence: CASSTLDRDDTYEQYF.

The chain carries TRBV2 and TRBJ2-6, with 10 positions matching TRBD1. With V trimmed by 7 bases and J by 0 bases, 9 bases remained unmatched. Looked up from germline, CDR1 is SNHLY and CDR2 is FYNNEI. The CDR3 length is 18 residues. Written as DNA, the CDR3 is TGTGCCAGCAACCGCGGGACAGGGGCCCGCTCTGGGGCCAACGTCCTGACTTTC. This codes for CASNRGTGARSGANVLTF.